These 10 T cell receptor beta chains originate from one sample sequenced in a study of regulatory T cells in long-lasting Graves disease (dated by TCRdb to about 2021). The time point label, as the study defines it: newly diagnosed GD, antithyroid drugs for less than 3 months. RNA was extracted from PBMCs in TRIzol for both TCR sequencing and RNA sequencing. The library was obtained by multiplex PCR. This sample was sequenced with an Illumina HiSeq 4000. To build TCR beta libraries, CDR3 regions were amplified by Arm-PCR using iRepertoire HTBI primers. The public reads were reanalyzed by TCRdb: fastp trimming at Q25, MiXCR alignment, in-frame beta chains only. Rows merge per CDR3 protein into single entries with the most common DNA and genes. Here the sample has approximately 400,000 distinct CDR3 sequences; roughly 15% occur a single time. Jointly, the top ten make up approximately 22% of the sample.

Material: peripheral blood mononuclear cells (PBMCs), obtained at new diagnosis, from a patient treated with antithyroid drugs. These receptors originate from a female donor with Graves disease.

Ten or more counts support this clonotype. This chain uses TRBV12-3 or TRBV12-4 with TRBJ1-2; D possibly corresponds to TRBD1 (5 bases). The CDR3 loop spans 15 amino acids. V lost 7 bases and J lost 7, with 22 bases in between. CDR3: CASTRSDREKGGYTF. The CDR3 DNA reads as TGTGCCAGCACAAGATCCGACAGAGAGAAGGGTGGCTACACCTTC.

This clonotype showed up many times. This chain connects TRBV20-1 to TRBJ2-1, with TRBD1 matching 8 bases. J lost 6 bases, V lost 3 bases, and 22 bases had no gene match. CDR3 length: 19 residues. Germline CDR1 and CDR2: DFQATT and SNEGSKA (reference sequence). In nucleotides, the CDR3 is TGCAGTGCTAGGGGCGGGACAGGAGAAGTGGCTACCACACTCAATGAGCAGTTCTTC. This codes for CSARGGTGEVATTLNEQFF.

This clonotype was seen repeatedly, ten times or more. V and J are TRBV28 and TRBJ2-7; TRBD1 might be the D (6 bases). Germline V gives CDR1 MDHEN, CDR2 SYDVKM. V lost 7 bases and J 0 bases, leaving 16 bases between the germline ends. The CDR3 sequence is 15 residues long. CDR3 DNA sequence: TGTGCCAGCATCCTGGGGGCGGGCGGCTCCTACGAGCAGTACTTC. Translation gives CASILGAGGSYEQYF.

This clonotype occurred once. The gene calls are TRBV28 and TRBJ2-3; D tentatively fits TRBD1 or TRBD2 (5 bases each). The ends were cut back, 5 bases at V and 2 bases at J, with 20 bases in the middle. The CDR3 is 17 residues long. Germline V CDR1 and CDR2: MDHEN, SYDVKM. This CDR3 reads CASSPLPGPGSTDTQYF. CDR3 nucleotide sequence: TGTGCCAGCAGTCCTCTTCCGGGACCCGGTTCCACAGATACGCAGTATTTT.

This clonotype was counted ten times or more. This chain joins TRBV20-1 and TRBJ1-5; D is ambiguous. CDR3 length equals 15 residues. Germline CDR1 DFQATT, CDR2 SNEGSKA (reference sequence). V was clipped by 1 base and J by 4 bases, with 14 bases between them. CDR3 nucleotide sequence: TGCAGTGCTAGAGCGGTGGCAGCGGAAAATCAGCCCCAGCATTTT. The encoded protein is CSARAVAAENQPQHF.

In the case of this clonotype: This is likely an artifact of a read error, given a far larger clone one base away. CDR3 protein: CASSYGAGVDEQFF. The DNA for the CDR3 is TGTGCCAGCAGTTACGGTGCGGGGGTGGACGAGCAGTTCTTC. The V call is TRBV6-5, the J call TRBJ2-1, with 7 bases lining up with TRBD2. The CDR3 has 14 residues. V dropped 2 bases and J dropped 10; count of bases not matched to a gene: 8. Germline assignment: CDR1 MNHEY and CDR2 SVGAGI.

Many counts were recorded for this clonotype. A far larger clone is one nucleotide away, so this likely arose from a read error. This chain joins TRBV6-5 and TRBJ2-1; 7 positions agree with TRBD1. Losses at the gene ends were 0 bases for V and 10 bases for J; bases not matched to a gene: 3. Looked up from germline, CDR1 is MNHEY and CDR2 is SVGAGI. The CDR3 runs 13 residues. The CDR3 nucleotides read TGTGCCAGCAGTTACTCGACAGGGTACGAGCAGTTCTTC. Its protein is CASSYSTGYEQFF.

Ten or more counts support this clonotype. The chain joins TRBV6-1 to TRBJ1-1; D ambiguous. V was clipped by 7 bases and J by 4 bases, with 19 bases between them. The V gene's germline CDR1 is MNHNS and CDR2 SASEGT. CDR3 length equals 15 residues. For the CDR3, the DNA is TGTGCCAGCACGAGCTCGGATGGGTTCGCCACTGAAGCTTTCTTT. Translated: CASTSSDGFATEAFF.

This clonotype was found many times. The chain joins TRBV5-6 to TRBJ2-5, with a tentative D call TRBD1 (5 bases). Looked up from germline, CDR1 is SGHDT and CDR2 is YYEEEE. V lost 2 bases to trimming and J lost 3 bases, with 11 bases between them. This CDR3 has 14 amino acids. CDR3 bases: TGTGCCAGCAGCTTCAGGGCCGGAGAAGAGACCCAGTACTTC. Amino acids: CASSFRAGEETQYF.

Ten or more counts support this clonotype. The chain employs TRBV19 and TRBJ1-6; 8 nucleotides match TRBD1. The CDR3 length is 13 residues. V lost 9 bases, J lost 7 bases, and 5 bases stayed unmatched. From germline, CDR1 is LNHDA and CDR2 SQIVND (reference sequence). CDR3 DNA sequence: TGTGCCAGCAGCCGGGACAGGAATTCACCCCTCCACTTT. Its protein product is CASSRDRNSPLHF.